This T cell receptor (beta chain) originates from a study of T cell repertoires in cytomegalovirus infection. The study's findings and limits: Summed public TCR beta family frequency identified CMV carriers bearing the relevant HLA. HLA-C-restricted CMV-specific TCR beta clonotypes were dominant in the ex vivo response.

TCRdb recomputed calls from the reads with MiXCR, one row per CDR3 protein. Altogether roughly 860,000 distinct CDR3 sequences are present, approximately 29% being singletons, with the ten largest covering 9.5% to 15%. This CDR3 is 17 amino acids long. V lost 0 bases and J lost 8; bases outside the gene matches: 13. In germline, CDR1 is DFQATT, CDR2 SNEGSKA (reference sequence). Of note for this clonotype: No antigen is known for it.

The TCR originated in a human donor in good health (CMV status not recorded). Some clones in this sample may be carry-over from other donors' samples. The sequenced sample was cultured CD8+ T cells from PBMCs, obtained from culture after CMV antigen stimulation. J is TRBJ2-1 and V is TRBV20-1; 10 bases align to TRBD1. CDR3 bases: TGCAGTGCTAGAGATTCGGGACAGGGGATTTCTGTTGATGAGCAGTTCTTC. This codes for CSARDSGQGISVDEQFF.